This paragraph covers one TCR beta chain sequence. Other DNA sequences from this sample encode an identical CDR3 as well. The data are from a study of blood T cell repertoires in COVID-19. CDR1 is KGHSH and CDR2 is LQKENI in the germline V gene. The CDR3 consists of 14 residues. V lost 6 bases to trimming and J lost 5 bases; unmatched junction nucleotides: 1. The method was immunoSEQ multiplex PCR; TCRdb's version includes in-frame clones alone and lacks a portion of them. Among over 250,000 clones listed, 85% to 90% were seen once. The rearrangement uses TRBV18 and TRBJ2-1, with TRBD2 matching 13 bases. Sequenced: peripheral blood. The sequence came from a human donor in a cohort sampled during active COVID-19. CDR3 sequence reads: CASSGTSGNNEQFF. For the CDR3, the DNA is TGTGCCAGCTCCGGGACTAGCGGGAACAATGAGCAGTTCTTC.